This T cell receptor (beta chain) was observed in a study of T cell repertoires in cytomegalovirus infection. Study overall: Public TCR beta signatures indicated both CMV infection and matching HLA type.

MiXCR, run by TCRdb on the reads, gives a single entry per CDR3 protein. The table shows 200,000 to 250,000 distinct CDR3 sequences, with approximately 24% occurring only once. Study findings and constraints: Summed public TCR beta family frequency identified CMV carriers bearing the relevant HLA. HLA-C-restricted CMV-specific TCR beta clonotypes were dominant in the ex vivo response.

This clonotype was seen ten or more times. Its specificity is unknown. The TCR originated in a human donor in good health (CMV status not recorded). Some clones in this sample may be carry-over from other donors' samples. Source material: CD8+ T cells from PBMCs.

The CDR3 here is CASSLGGRGYNEQFF. CDR3 sequence (DNA): TGTGCCAGCAGCTTAGGGGGCAGGGGATACAATGAGCAGTTCTTC. V and J are TRBV7-6 and TRBJ2-1, with D perhaps matching TRBD1 (6 bases). V lost 1 base and J 4 bases, leaving 11 bases between the germline ends. Germline V gives CDR1 SGHVS, CDR2 FNYEAQ. The CDR3 length is 15 residues.